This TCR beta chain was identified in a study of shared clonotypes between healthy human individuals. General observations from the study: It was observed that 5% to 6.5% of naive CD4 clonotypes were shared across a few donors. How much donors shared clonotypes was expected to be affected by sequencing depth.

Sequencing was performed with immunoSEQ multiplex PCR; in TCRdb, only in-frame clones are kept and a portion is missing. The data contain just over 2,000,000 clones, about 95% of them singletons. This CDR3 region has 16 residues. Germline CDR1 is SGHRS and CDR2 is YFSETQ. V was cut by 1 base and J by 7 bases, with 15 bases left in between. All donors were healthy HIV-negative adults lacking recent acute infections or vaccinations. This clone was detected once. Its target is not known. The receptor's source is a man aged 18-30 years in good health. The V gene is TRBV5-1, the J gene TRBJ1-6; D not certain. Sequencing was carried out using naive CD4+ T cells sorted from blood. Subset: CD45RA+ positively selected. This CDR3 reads CASSLFGENINSPLHF. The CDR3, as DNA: TGCGCCAGCAGCTTGTTCGGGGAAAATATCAATTCACCCCTCCACTTT.